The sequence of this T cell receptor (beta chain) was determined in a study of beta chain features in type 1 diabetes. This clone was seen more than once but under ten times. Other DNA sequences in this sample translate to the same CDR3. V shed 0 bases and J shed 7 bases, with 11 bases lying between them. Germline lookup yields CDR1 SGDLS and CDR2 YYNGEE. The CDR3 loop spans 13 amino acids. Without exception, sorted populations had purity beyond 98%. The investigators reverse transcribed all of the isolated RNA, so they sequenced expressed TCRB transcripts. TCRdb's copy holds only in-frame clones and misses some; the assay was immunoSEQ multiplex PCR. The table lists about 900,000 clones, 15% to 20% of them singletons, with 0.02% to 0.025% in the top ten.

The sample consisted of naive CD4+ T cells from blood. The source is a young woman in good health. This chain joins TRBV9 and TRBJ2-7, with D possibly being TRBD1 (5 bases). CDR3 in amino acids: CASSVGGRGEQYF. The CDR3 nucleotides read TGTGCCAGCAGCGTAGGGGGCCGAGGAGAGCAGTACTTC. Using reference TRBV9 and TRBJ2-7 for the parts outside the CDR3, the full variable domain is DSGVTQTPKHLITATGQRVTLRCSPRSGDLSVYWYQQSLDQGLQFLIQYYNGEERAKGNILERFSAQQFPDLHSELNLSSLELGDSALYFCASSVGGRGEQYFGPGTRLTVT.